This T cell receptor (beta chain) comes out of a study of T-cell reconstitution after alpha-beta-depleted transplantation in children. Germline V lookup: CDR1 SGHTA, CDR2 FQGTGA. The ends were cut back, 2 bases at V and 8 bases at J, with 13 bases in the middle. This CDR3 is 14 amino acids long. The library targeted TCRbeta and was prepared with unique molecular identifiers. From the PCR reads, TCRdb called clonotypes with MiXCR, one entry per CDR3 protein. The sample contains about 500,000 distinct CDR3 sequences, 32% of which appear only once. This clonotype originated in a human donor who donated a stem cell graft to a child with aplastic anemia. V usage is TRBV7-3 and J usage is TRBJ2-1; tentative D call: TRBD2 (5 bases). This material consisted of PBMCs from the stem cell graft donor, taken from the stem cell graft. CDR3 loop: CASSLGSDMYEQFF. For the CDR3, the DNA is TGTGCCAGCAGCTTAGGGAGCGATATGTATGAGCAGTTCTTC.